This T cell receptor (beta chain) was captured by sequencing in a study of blood T cell repertoires in COVID-19 (dated by TCRdb to the early 2020s). With respect to the entire study: Samples covering the acute and convalescent phases of COVID-19 were provided by collaborators in the United States, Italy and Spain. The prospective study material was composed of cDNA or gDNA derived from T cells, B-cell-depleted T cells, or PBMCs. Subjects who had been exposed to COVID-19, were actively infected with it, or had recovered from it provided the deeply sampled blood TCRbeta repertoires that made up the dataset. The repertoires were released in a freely available public database intended as a resource for research on the immune response to SARS-CoV-2. The samples were drawn from the first 160 participants of the ongoing ImmuneRACE study and from 1,254 subjects provided by 6 global collaborators. Nearly every sample came with metadata listing a de-identified subject ID, COVID-19 status, age in years and sex. HLA class I and class II types, where available, came from metadata supplied by the sample provider rather than from assay-based typing.

Broader findings and caveats from the paper: The amount of clinical and demographic metadata varied by source and participant and was provided uncurated.

One collaborating source in Seattle enrolled patients while the patients were actively infected and followed the patients over time throughout the course of disease. The collaborating institutions used their own protocols to collect whole blood in K2EDTA tubes. For TCRbeta analysis, collaborator samples were shipped as frozen whole blood, as isolated PBMCs, or as DNA extracted from either sample type. TCRbeta CDR3 regions were amplified from genomic DNA using the immunoSEQ Assay, a bias-controlled multiplex PCR. As for how the authors treated the data: Nucleated cell counts per sample were estimated from amplification of reference gene primers within the assay. To quantify the absolute abundance of each unique TCRbeta CDR3 rearrangement, sequence reads were collapsed and filtered. For each sample, productive Simpson clonality was calculated by taking the square root of Simpson's diversity index across productive rearrangements. TCRdb provides this immuneACCESS table in a form limited to in-frame rearrangements. Some clones are lacking; in checked studies, under half of them reflect an unresolved V gene, and why the rest are absent is not known. V and J calls and clone size follow that table, whereas D and trimming were derived from the DNA. For this sample the table gives some 200,000 clones, of which approximately 80% were detected only once. The top ten hold roughly 12% of the sample.

Note on this clone: Which antigen it targets is not known. Base qualities are not recorded, but no much larger clone differs from it by a single base.

Spanning cysteine to phenylalanine, the CDR3 consists of 16 amino acids. The only DNA kept is the CDR3, 48 bases in frame from the first base. The TCR originated in an elderly woman with COVID-19, enrolled during active disease. The chain is encoded by TRBV21-1 joined to TRBJ2-4; TRBD1, as called in the table, went unchecked against the DNA. TRBV21-1 has pseudogene status. Input material: peripheral blood. The CDR3 reads CASSKGTGIAKNIQYF. The base sequence is TGTGCCAGCAGCAAAGGGACAGGAATAGCCAAAAACATTCAGTACTTC.